These 13 T cell receptor beta chains originate from one sample sequenced in a study of tumor and adjacent non-tumor tissue in lung cancer. This sample's RNA came from whole unsorted tissue. This non-tumor lung sample came from over 3 cm beyond the tumor edge. Three rounds of nested PCR, following a modified ARM-PCR protocol, produced the TCRbeta library. In TCRdb, the multiplex PCR reads were re-called with MiXCR into one record per CDR3 protein. The repertoire holds approximately 100,000 distinct CDR3 sequences, with about 65% as singletons. Sequencing was carried out using distant non-tumor lung tissue. Source of these receptors: a man between 60 and 75 years old with non-small cell lung cancer.

This clonotype was seen ten or more times. The chain carries TRBV20-1 and TRBJ2-1; TRBD2 is a possible D gene (5 bases). This CDR3 region has 16 residues. The germline V gene encodes CDR1 DFQATT and CDR2 SNEGSKA (reference sequence). Trimming cost V 0 bases and J 7 bases, with 19 bases left between them. The CDR3 protein is CSARDEASHSPNEQFF. The CDR3 DNA is TGCAGTGCTAGAGATGAGGCTAGCCATTCCCCTAATGAGCAGTTCTTC.

On this clonotype itself: This CDR3 is missing its conserved last phenylalanine or tryptophan, likely due to a read error. This chain joins TRBV12-3 or TRBV12-4 and TRBJ2-2; tentative D call: TRBD2 (7 bases). V was shortened by 7 bases and J by 4 bases, with 19 bases between the two germline ends. The CDR3 totals 16 residues. This CDR3 is CASTQRGRAITGELFY. CDR3 nucleotide sequence: TGTGCCAGCACCCAAAGGGGGAGGGCAATCACCGGGGAGCTGTTTTAT.

On this clonotype: At one end, the junction sequence differs from germline, possibly due to a read error. The chain combines TRBV28 with TRBJ2-7, with a tentative D call TRBD1 (6 bases). The CDR3 runs to 14 residues. CDR1 is MDHEN and CDR2 is SYDVKM in the germline V gene. This CDR3 reads CAISKLGGVYEQYF. CDR3 bases: TGTGCCATCAGTAAACTAGGGGGAGTATACGAGCAGTACTTC.

In regard to this clonotype: The junction departs from germline at one end; a sequencing error may be responsible. The chain is built from TRBV11-1 and TRBJ2-2, with a possible D match to TRBD2 (5 bases). Germline V gene lookup returns CDR1 SGHAT and CDR2 FQDESV (reference sequence). This CDR3 region has 16 residues. Here the CDR3 reads CASSLGRCLNTGELFF. CDR3 nucleotide sequence: TGTGCCAGCAGCTTAGGGAGGTGTCTAAACACCGGTGAGCTGTTTTTT.

This clonotype was counted at least ten times. The chain joins TRBV5-6 to TRBJ2-3; D gene ambiguous. Trimming pared 4 bases from V and 2 bases from J, leaving 5 bases between. The CDR3 is made up of 12 amino acids. Germline CDR1 is SGHDT and CDR2 is YYEEEE. In DNA form, the CDR3 reads TGTGCCAGCAGCCCGACCACAGATACGCAGTATTTT. Protein: CASSPTTDTQYF.

With regard to this clonotype: This could be a read error, since a much larger clone is one nucleotide away. The chain's CDR3 is CSAGNQPQHF. CDR3 bases: TGCAGTGCTGGGAATCAGCCCCAGCATTTT. The chain uses TRBV20-1 and TRBJ1-5; D gene uncertain. The germline V gene encodes CDR1 DFQATT and CDR2 SNEGSKA (reference sequence). V shed 5 bases and J shed 4 bases, with 3 bases lying between them. The CDR3 is 10 residues long.

In the case of this clonotype: The conserved phenylalanine or tryptophan is not found at the CDR3 terminus, so this likely reflects a read error. The rearrangement joins TRBV4-1 to TRBJ2-5, with D unresolved. CDR1 is MGHRA, CDR2 YSYEKL, per germline. The CDR3 has 14 residues. DNA for the CDR3: TGCGCCAGCAGCCAAGATTTCGGCCAAGAGATCCAGTACTTA. Amino acids: CASSQDFGQEIQYL.

For this clonotype: This could be a read error, since a much larger clone is one nucleotide away. This chain joins TRBV5-4 and TRBJ2-1; no firm D call. V lost 7 bases and J lost 5, with 7 bases in between. The CDR3 length is 11 residues. Per the germline V gene, CDR1 is SGHNT and CDR2 is YYREEE (reference sequence). CDR3 nucleotides: TGTGCCAGCTTTGGGGACAATGAGCAGTTCTTC. It yields the protein CASFGDNEQFF.

By sample share, this clonotype is large. This chain uses TRBV29-1 with TRBJ2-1; D perhaps matches TRBD2 (5 bases). V was trimmed by 7 bases and J by 5 bases, leaving 9 bases between them. CDR3 length: 11 residues. CDR1 and CDR2 (germline): SQVTM, ANQGSEA. The CDR3 here is CSGWTDNEQFF. CDR3 in DNA: TGCAGCGGGTGGACTGACAATGAGCAGTTCTTC.

By sample share, this clonotype is medium-sized. V usage is TRBV11-2 and J usage is TRBJ2-2, with TRBD2 identical over 12 bases. Germline-derived CDR1 and CDR2 are SGHAT and FQNNGV. The CDR3 covers 15 residues. The V and J ends lost 2 bases and 8 bases, in that order; junction bases with no gene match: 3. The CDR3 DNA reads TGTGCCAGCAGCTTACGACTAGCGGGAGCAGGGGAGCTGTTTTTT. As protein: CASSLRLAGAGELFF.

Comment on this clonotype: One end of the junction varies from germline; a read error may be responsible. The V and J genes are TRBV4-1 and TRBJ1-5; TRBD1 might be the D (5 bases). This CDR3 region has 16 residues. Germline V gene data show CDR1 as MGHRA and CDR2 as YSYEKL. DNA of the CDR3: TGCGCCAGCAGCCAAGATGCAGGGAATAGCAATCCGCCCCAGCATTTT. Protein product: CASSQDAGNSNPPQHF.

A few counts support this clonotype. A read error may be the cause here, since a much bigger clone is one base away. The CDR3 end shows no conserved phenylalanine or tryptophan, and so a read error is likely. The CDR3 nucleotides read TGTGCCAGCAGTTGGACAGAAGTAGCCAAAAACATTCAGTACCTC. Protein product: CASSWTEVAKNIQYL. The genes are TRBV6-2 or TRBV6-3 and TRBJ2-4; weak D call: TRBD1 (6 bases). Germline CDR1 MNHEY, CDR2 SVGEGT. CDR3 length equals 15 residues. The ends were cut back, 4 bases at V and 0 bases at J, with 10 bases in the middle.

The gene calls are TRBV11-2 and TRBJ2-7, with no clear D. There are 13 residues in the CDR3. V gave up 5 bases and J gave up 6 bases, with 14 bases separating them. The germline V gene encodes CDR1 SGHAT and CDR2 FQNNGV. CDR3 sequence reads: CASSLYGACEQYF. CDR3 coding DNA: TGTGCCAGCAGCCTTTACGGAGCCTGCGAGCAGTACTTC. The full variable domain, in which reference TRBV11-2 and TRBJ2-7 provide the parts outside the CDR3, is EAGVAQSPRYKIIEKRQSVAFWCNPISGHATLYWYQQILGQGPKLLIQFQNNGVVDDSQLPKDRFSAERLKGVDSTLKIQPAKLEDSAVYLCASSLYGACEQYFGPGTRLTVT.